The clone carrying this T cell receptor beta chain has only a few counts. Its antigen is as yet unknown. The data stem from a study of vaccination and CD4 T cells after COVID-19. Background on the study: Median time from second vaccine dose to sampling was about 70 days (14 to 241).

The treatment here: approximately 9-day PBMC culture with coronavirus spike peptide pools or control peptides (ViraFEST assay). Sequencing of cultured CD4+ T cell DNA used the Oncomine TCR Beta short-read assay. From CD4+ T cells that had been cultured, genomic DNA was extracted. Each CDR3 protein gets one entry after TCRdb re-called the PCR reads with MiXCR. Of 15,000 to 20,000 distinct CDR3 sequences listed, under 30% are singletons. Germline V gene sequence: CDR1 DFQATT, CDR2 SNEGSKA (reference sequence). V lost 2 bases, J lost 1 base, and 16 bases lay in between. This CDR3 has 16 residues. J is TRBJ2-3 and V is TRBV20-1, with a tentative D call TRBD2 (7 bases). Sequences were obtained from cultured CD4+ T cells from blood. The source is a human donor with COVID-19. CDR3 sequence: CSARTGRGARTDTQYF. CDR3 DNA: TGCAGTGCTAGAACAGGTCGGGGGGCCCGCACAGATACGCAGTATTTT.